The TCR beta chain described here comes from a study of shared clonotypes between healthy human individuals. Broader study findings: Naive subsets usually exceeded memory subsets in estimated richness.

Recent acute infections and vaccinations were absent in the healthy HIV-negative adult donors. Every one of the donors was a Caucasian adult that lived in Nashville, Tennessee. Method: immunoSEQ multiplex PCR; TCRdb's copy keeps in-frame clones and lacks some. The repertoire includes over a million clones, about 80% of them detected once, and roughly 0.62% sits in the top ten. About this clone: Antigen unknown.

Trimming removed 6 bases from V and 4 bases from J, with 19 bases in between. The CDR3 sequence is 15 residues long. Germline assignment: CDR1 MNHEY and CDR2 SMNVEV (reference sequence). The receptor was isolated from a man between 18 and 35 years old in good health. Some clones in this sample may be carry-over from other donors' samples. The sequenced material came from memory CD4+ T cells from PBMCs. The sample's subset: CD45RA-negative fraction. The V and J genes are TRBV27 and TRBJ2-7; a possible D gene is TRBD2 (5 bases). CDR3 DNA: TGTGCCAGCAGGCGAGGAGGCAGGCTCCCTTACGAGCAGTACTTC. Protein sequence: CASRRGGRLPYEQYF.